These 21 T cell receptor beta chains were sequenced from one sample in a study of cytomegalovirus exposure and HLA in healthy donors. PCR used 60 Vbeta primers and 13 Jbeta primers. Here immunoSEQ multiplex PCR was the method, and the copy in TCRdb shows in-frame clones only, minus some. Of around 110,000 clones detected, more than 65% appear once; the ten largest clones hold 2% to 2.5%. What was sequenced was PBMCs. Every receptor here comes from a man aged 30 to 39 in good health and CMV-seronegative.

The CDR3 is CASSLGGGTQYF. The CDR3 nucleotides read TGTGCCAGCAGCTTAGGAGGGGGTACGCAGTATTTT. The chain carries TRBV13 and TRBJ2-3; perhaps TRBD1 as D (6 bases). Germline CDR1 and CDR2: PRHDT and FYEKMQ (reference sequence). V dropped 0 bases and J dropped 8 bases, with 6 bases sitting between them. This CDR3 region has 12 residues.

The CDR3 DNA follows: TGTGCCAGCAGCCATATTATGACAGGGGGCGAGCAGTACTTC. Amino acid sequence: CASSHIMTGGEQYF. The V gene is TRBV13, the J gene TRBJ2-7; 9 nucleotides line up with TRBD1. Germline V gene lookup returns CDR1 PRHDT and CDR2 FYEKMQ (reference sequence). The junction had 8 bases not matched to a gene; V was cut back by 5 bases and J by 6 bases. CDR3 size: 14 residues.

The chain recombines TRBV5-1 with TRBJ2-7; 9 bases line up with TRBD1. The CDR3 runs to 15 residues. CDR1 is SGHRS, CDR2 YFSETQ, per germline. The junction had 8 bases not matched to a gene; V was cut back by 2 bases and J by 5 bases. The chain's CDR3 is CASSFGTGSIHEQYF. The CDR3 nucleotides read TGCGCCAGCAGCTTTGGGACAGGGTCGATCCACGAGCAGTACTTC.

This clone was picked up one time. The J gene is TRBJ2-7, the V gene TRBV6-1; 8 nucleotides align to TRBD1. Germline V lookup: CDR1 MNHNS, CDR2 SASEGT. The CDR3 length is 15 residues. V was pared by 5 bases and J by 6 bases, with 12 bases of the junction left unmatched. The CDR3 bases are TGTGCCAGCAGTACGACAGGGGAGTACATCGGCGAGCAGTACTTC. This sequence encodes CASSTTGEYIGEQYF.

The rearrangement joins TRBV30 to TRBJ1-6; D is uncertain. Germline V gene data show CDR1 as GTSNPN and CDR2 as SVGIG (reference sequence). The CDR3 totals 14 residues. V dropped 0 bases and J dropped 5 bases, with 8 bases sitting between them. CDR3 amino acids: CAWSVGGNNSPLHF. Written as DNA, the CDR3 is TGTGCCTGGAGTGTCGGCGGTAATAATTCACCCCTCCACTTT. Looking up the rest from reference TRBV30 and TRBJ1-6 gives the full variable domain: SQTIHQWPATLVQPVGSPLSLECTVEGTSNPNLYWYRQAAGRGLQLLFYSVGIGQISSEVPQNLSASRPQDRQFILSSKKLLLSDSGFYLCAWSVGGNNSPLHFGNGTRLTVT.

A remark on this clone: The junction departs from germline at one end; a sequencing error may be responsible. The chain uses TRBV6-5 and TRBJ1-1; D is unresolved. CDR1 is MNHEY, CDR2 SVGAGI, per germline. This CDR3 contains 14 residues. CDR3 amino acids: CASSSTDGNTEAFF. CDR3 sequence (DNA): TGTGCCAGCAGTTCCACCGACGGGAACACCGAAGCTTTCTTT.

V is TRBV4-2 and J is TRBJ2-5; 8 bases fit TRBD2. The germline V gene encodes CDR1 LGHNA and CDR2 YNFKEQ. The V gene end was trimmed by 0 bases and the J gene end by 5 bases; junction bases not matched to a gene: 8. This CDR3 has 16 amino acids. The CDR3 DNA follows: TGTGCCAGCAGCCAAGAACGGGGGGGGTCTACGGAGACCCAGTACTTC. Translated, it gives CASSQERGGSTETQYF.

This chain uses TRBV9 with TRBJ1-5, with a weak D call TRBD1 (6 bases). Trimming pared 0 bases from V and 4 bases from J, leaving 11 bases between. Germline V gene sequence: CDR1 SGDLS, CDR2 YYNGEE. The CDR3 has 15 residues. CDR3 coding DNA: TGTGCCAGCAGCGTAGTCAGGGGTGAAAATCAGCCCCAGCATTTT. Translated: CASSVVRGENQPQHF.

The chain links TRBV6-4 to TRBJ2-3, with TRBD2 matching 8 bases. Germline CDR1 is MRHNA and CDR2 is SNTAGT. This CDR3 has 16 residues. The trim removed 2 bases at V and 1 base at J, leaving 5 bases unmatched. DNA for the CDR3: TGTGCCAGCAGTGACACCTCCGGGGGGGGCACAGATACGCAGTATTTT. Amino acids: CASSDTSGGGTDTQYF.

The rearrangement joins TRBV7-2 to TRBJ2-7; TRBD1 agrees at 9 bases. Trimming removed 1 base from V and 0 bases from J; junction bases left unmatched: 4. There are 16 residues in the CDR3. Germline V lookup: CDR1 SGHTA, CDR2 FQGNSA. CDR3 DNA: TGTGCCAGCAGCTTAGGGGGGACAGGGAGCTCCTACGAGCAGTACTTC. Its translation: CASSLGGTGSSYEQYF.

This chain connects TRBV30 to TRBJ2-1, with D possibly TRBD1 on 5 matching bases. The CDR3 consists of 15 residues. Germline assignment: CDR1 GTSNPN and CDR2 SVGIG (reference sequence). V shed 0 bases and J shed 4 bases, with 13 bases lying between them. The CDR3 loop reads CAWSVGALDYNEQFF. The CDR3 DNA reads TGTGCCTGGAGTGTAGGGGCGTTGGATTACAATGAGCAGTTCTTC.

V is TRBV6-5 and J is TRBJ2-3; TRBD1 aligns across 7 bases. After removal of 5 bases from V and 1 base from J, the junction contained 3 bases not matched to a gene. Germline CDR1 is MNHEY and CDR2 is SVGAGI. The CDR3 extends over 14 amino acids. This CDR3 is CASSPDRGTDTQYF. Here the CDR3 DNA reads TGTGCCAGCAGTCCAGACAGGGGCACAGATACGCAGTATTTT.

The chain couples TRBV6-1 to TRBJ2-7, with D unclear. In germline, CDR1 is MNHNS, CDR2 SASEGT. The CDR3 runs 14 residues. Trimming took off 1 base at V and 5 bases at J, with 12 bases between the two ends. In DNA, the CDR3 is TGTGCCAGCAGTGAAGATCAAGTTCTACACGAGCAGTACTTC. It codes for CASSEDQVLHEQYF.

The V and J genes are TRBV10-3 and TRBJ1-1; D might be TRBD1 (5 bases). There are 13 residues in the CDR3. The germline V gene encodes CDR1 ENHRY and CDR2 SYGVKD. The V and J ends lost 8 bases and 1 base respectively, with 11 bases between them. The CDR3 DNA sequence: TGTGCCATCCGGGGGGGTCAGAACACTGAAGCTTTCTTT. It translates to CAIRGGQNTEAFF.

The chain links TRBV18 to TRBJ1-5; the D gene is possibly TRBD1 (5 bases). The CDR3 length is 15 residues. Trimming left V 3 bases short and J 3 bases short, with 12 bases between. Per germline, CDR1 KGHSH and CDR2 LQKENI. CDR3 sequence reads: CASSPAQVDNQPQHF. CDR3 nucleotide sequence: TGTGCCAGCTCACCGGCACAGGTCGACAATCAGCCCCAGCATTTT.

This clone was seen only a few times. The V and J genes are TRBV14 and TRBJ1-1; no definite D call. The CDR3 totals 11 residues. Germline-derived CDR1 and CDR2 are SGHDN and FVKESK. Trimming took off 4 bases at V and 6 bases at J, with 6 bases between the two ends. The CDR3 coding sequence is TGTGCCAGCAGCCTCGGGTCTGAAGCTTTCTTT. Translated, it gives CASSLGSEAFF.

This clone was detected a few times. The chain combines TRBV5-1 with TRBJ2-2; the D call may be TRBD1 or TRBD2 (6 bases each). Trimming took off 5 bases at V and 6 bases at J, with 14 bases between the two ends. The CDR3 spans 14 residues. Germline CDR1 SGHRS, CDR2 YFSETQ. The CDR3 nucleotides read TGCGCCAGCAGGTTGACAGGAGGGTCCGGGGAGCTGTTTTTT. It is translated as CASRLTGGSGELFF.

The chain combines TRBV6-5 with TRBJ2-5; 11 nucleotides agree with TRBD1. The germline V gene encodes CDR1 MNHEY and CDR2 SVGAGI. V lost 4 bases to trimming and J lost 4 bases; unmatched junction nucleotides: 2. This CDR3 spans 14 amino acids. Written as DNA, the CDR3 is TGTGCCAGCAGTTTCGGACAGGGGGCAGAGACCCAGTACTTC. Translation: CASSFGQGAETQYF.

The CDR3 nucleotides read TGTGCCAGCAGCGACAGGGGCGGGGGGGTCCAAGAGACCCAGTACTTC. It yields the protein CASSDRGGGVQETQYF. The chain carries TRBV9 and TRBJ2-5; TRBD2 aligns across 9 bases. The CDR3 sequence is 16 residues long. With 3 bases clipped from V and 1 base from J, the junction kept 7 bases outside the gene matches. CDR1 is SGDLS and CDR2 is YYNGEE in the germline V gene.

This sequence joins TRBV27 and TRBJ2-5; 7 nucleotides agree with TRBD2. CDR1 is MNHEY and CDR2 is SMNVEV in the germline V gene (reference sequence). This CDR3 is 14 amino acids long. The V segment lost 7 bases and the J segment 4 bases; nucleotides outside the gene matches: 9. The CDR3 is CASNPGGVGETQYF. The CDR3 DNA is TGTGCCAGCAATCCGGGAGGAGTGGGAGAGACCCAGTACTTC.

The chain links TRBV29-1 to TRBJ2-1, with TRBD2 matching over 11 bases. The V gene end was trimmed by 6 bases and the J gene end by 7 bases; junction bases not matched to a gene: 8. Germline loops: CDR1 SQVTM, CDR2 ANQGSEA. The CDR3 extends over 14 amino acids. CDR3 amino acids: CSVTLAGGGNEQFF. CDR3 nucleotides: TGCAGCGTGACGCTAGCGGGGGGAGGGAATGAGCAGTTCTTC.